This T cell receptor beta chain was captured in a study of T cells in Graves' hyperthyroidism and ophthalmopathy. This clonotype was counted ten times or more. From more than 9.5 ml of fresh peripheral blood, PBMCs were isolated. Amplification targeted TCR beta CDR3 regions from RNA transcripts. Primed by the HTBI set, a first-round RT-PCR was run on the TCR CDR3. TCRdb reprocessed the multiplex PCR reads via MiXCR and lists one record per CDR3 protein. Of about 560,000 distinct CDR3 sequences in the sample, 12% to 15% were seen once. CDR1 MNHNS and CDR2 SASEGT come from the germline V gene. The ends were cut back, 5 bases at V and 1 base at J, with 14 bases in the middle. CDR3 length: 15 residues.

This chain connects TRBV6-1 to TRBJ1-1; D is uncertain. The sequence came from a woman in her forties with Graves' hyperthyroidism. The sample was blood. CDR3 DNA: TGTGCCAGCAGTTATTCCGTGACGGCGAACACTGAAGCTTTCTTT. The encoded protein is CASSYSVTANTEAFF.